The clone carrying this T cell receptor beta chain has ten or more counts. What it binds is not known. The data derive from a study of human T cells and chemical hapten exposure. Study details: Epicutaneous patch tests delivered 0.01% DPC to the upper back, with evaluation at 6 days. General study results and limits: The study found that PT1 expanded TCR counts correlated positively with patch test score.

This CDR3 region has 12 residues. V was shortened by 3 bases and J by 8 bases, with 12 bases between the two germline ends. The germline CDR1 and CDR2 sequences are GTSNPN and SVGIG (reference sequence). Library construction involved attaching unique molecular identifiers to individual cDNA molecules, which allowed quantitative, reproducible TCR counting. TCRdb recomputed calls from the RACE reads with MiXCR, one row per CDR3 protein. This sample has about 110,000 distinct CDR3 sequences, with roughly 9.6% found just once. Time point of the sample: patch test 1, 2 weeks after DPC sensitization. Treatment meaning: therapeutic diphenylcyclopropenone sensitization with weekly scalp DPC. Ahead of each patch test application, blood was drawn.

The input for sequencing was whole blood, taken in connection with sensitization to the hapten diphenylcyclopropenone (DPC). The chain recombines TRBV30 with TRBJ2-3; D is perhaps TRBD1 or TRBD2 (5 bases each). This receptor was obtained from a woman aged 40 to 50 with alopecia areata. Some clones in this sample may be carry-over from other donors' samples. CDR3 residues: CAWRLMGRTQYF. CDR3 in DNA: TGTGCCTGGAGATTGATGGGACGTACGCAGTATTTT.